This T cell receptor beta chain appears in the sequencing data of a study of blood T cell repertoires in COVID-19. In the study overall: Samples came from the United States, Italy and Spain, spanning acute and convalescent COVID-19. T cells, B-cell-depleted T cells, or PBMCs provided the cDNA or gDNA that served as material.

The CDR3 sequence is 14 residues long. V lost 6 bases to trimming and J lost 1 base; unmatched junction nucleotides: 5. Germline CDR1 SEHNR, CDR2 FQNEAQ (reference sequence). In the original analysis: Scientists estimated how many nucleated cells there were by amplifying reference gene primers. TCRdb's table, derived via immunoSEQ multiplex PCR, lists solely in-frame clones and lacks some. For V, J and clone size, that table is used; D and trimming come from the DNA. Here the sample spans around 150,000 clones, more than 75% being singletons. The source is an older man with acute or convalescent COVID-19. The chain couples TRBV7-9 to TRBJ2-5; 7 bases line up with TRBD2. Material for sequencing was peripheral blood. CDR3 sequence: CASSSSGVQETQYF. CDR3 nucleotide sequence: TGTGCCAGCAGTTCGAGCGGGGTCCAAGAGACCCAGTACTTC.